The entry below describes one T cell receptor (beta chain). Germline V gene data show CDR1 as LGHNT and CDR2 as FRNRAP. The CDR3 length is 14 residues. Trimming took off 0 bases at V and 8 bases at J, with 13 bases between the two ends. The data derive from a study of blood T cell repertoires in COVID-19. Profiling relied on immunoSEQ multiplex PCR, and the TCRdb table lists in-frame clones only, not all of them. The sample lists hundreds of thousands of clones; around 88% were seen once. J is TRBJ1-2 and V is TRBV12-5, with D possibly being TRBD1 (5 bases). This sequence was found in an older woman with COVID-19, enrolled during active disease. Sample: peripheral blood. CDR3 sequence reads: CASGLVLGGGGYTF. The CDR3 nucleotides read TGTGCTAGTGGTTTGGTATTGGGCGGGGGAGGCTACACCTTC.